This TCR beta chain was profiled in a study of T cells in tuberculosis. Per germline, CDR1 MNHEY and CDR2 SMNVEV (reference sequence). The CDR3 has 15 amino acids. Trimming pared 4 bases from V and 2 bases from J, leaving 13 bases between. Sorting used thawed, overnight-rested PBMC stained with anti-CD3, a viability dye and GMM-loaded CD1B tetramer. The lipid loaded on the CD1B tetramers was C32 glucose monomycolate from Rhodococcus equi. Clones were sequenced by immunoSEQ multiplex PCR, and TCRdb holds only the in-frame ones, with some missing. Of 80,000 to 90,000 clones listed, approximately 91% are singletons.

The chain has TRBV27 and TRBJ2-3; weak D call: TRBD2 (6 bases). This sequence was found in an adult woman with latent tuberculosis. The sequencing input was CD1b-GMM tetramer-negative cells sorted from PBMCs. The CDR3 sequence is CASSSGGRFTDTQYF. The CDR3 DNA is TGTGCCAGCAGTTCTGGTGGGAGGTTCACAGATACGCAGTATTTT.